A single sample gave rise to the 6 T cell receptor beta chains below, sequenced in a study of CD8 T cells in Susac syndrome. Roughly 0.45 to 1 ug RNA was reverse transcribed with random hexamers. TCRdb called the immunoSEQ multiplex PCR reads again in MiXCR, with one record for every CDR3 protein. The profile covers about 150,000 distinct CDR3 sequences, with less than 95% appearing a single time and 0.075% to 0.1% taken by the ten largest. Sequencing used CD4+ T cells from PBMCs. These receptors came from a human donor in good health.

This clonotype has only one observation. The chain couples TRBV20-1 to TRBJ2-2; D remains ambiguous. The CDR3 extends over 12 amino acids. Germline V gene data show CDR1 as DFQATT and CDR2 as SNEGSKA (reference sequence). V was shortened by 6 bases and J by 6 bases, with 11 bases between the two germline ends. CDR3: CSAPMDPGELFF. DNA of the CDR3: TGCAGTGCCCCAATGGACCCCGGGGAGCTGTTTTTT.

The chain employs TRBV9 and TRBJ2-1, with unresolved D. The germline CDR1 and CDR2 sequences are SGDLS and YYNGEE. The CDR3 runs 16 residues. V lost 4 bases, J lost 3 bases, and 17 bases lay in between. The CDR3 region has the DNA TGTGCCAGCAGCCCCTCCCCAACAGAGCACTACAATGAGCAGTTCTTC. Its protein product is CASSPSPTEHYNEQFF.

The V gene is TRBV5-1, the J gene TRBJ1-5; D is ambiguous. V was trimmed by 1 base and J by 0 bases, leaving 11 bases between them. Germline V gives CDR1 SGHRS, CDR2 YFSETQ. The CDR3 is 16 amino acids. The CDR3 DNA reads TGCGCCAGCAGCTTGTTAGGGCTGACTAGCAATCAGCCCCAGCATTTT. It is translated as CASSLLGLTSNQPQHF.

The rearrangement uses TRBV25-1 and TRBJ1-1; TRBD1 might be the D (6 bases). The CDR3 is 19 amino acids. Between the trimmed V and J ends, which lost 5 bases and 1 base, there was a span of 26 bases. In germline, CDR1 is MGHDK, CDR2 SYGVNS. The CDR3, as DNA: TGTGCCAGCAGTCCACGGCGGGGGTGGTCTAGAGGGGGGAACACTGAAGCTTTCTTT. This sequence encodes CASSPRRGWSRGGNTEAFF.

The rearrangement joins TRBV2 to TRBJ2-2, with D possibly matching TRBD1 (6 bases). In germline, CDR1 is SNHLY, CDR2 FYNNEI. Trimming took off 0 bases at V and 5 bases at J, with 10 bases between the two ends. This CDR3 comprises 15 residues. The CDR3 region has the DNA TGTGCCAGCAGTGAAGCCAAGGGGGTGACCGGGGAGCTGTTTTTT. Amino acid sequence: CASSEAKGVTGELFF. Together with reference TRBV2 and TRBJ2-2, the CDR3 gives the full variable domain: EPEVTQTPSHQVTQMGQEVILRCVPISNHLYFYWYRQILGQKVEFLVSFYNNEISEKSEIFDDQFSVERPDGSNFTLKIRSTKLEDSAMYFCASSEAKGVTGELFFGEGSRLTVL.

V gene TRBV7-3 combines with J gene TRBJ2-2, with 9 bases that match TRBD1. Germline V CDR1 and CDR2: SGHTA, FQGTGA. The CDR3 extends over 18 amino acids. V was clipped by 2 bases and J by 5 bases; unmatched bases: 12. The CDR3 DNA is TGTGCCAGCAGCTTACGTCGTGCGGGACAGGGTCGGACCGGGGAGCTGTTTTTT. Translated, it gives CASSLRRAGQGRTGELFF. Complete variable domain (other parts from reference TRBV7-3 and TRBJ2-2): GAGVSQTPSNKVTEKGKYVELRCDPISGHTALYWYRQSLGQGPEFLIYFQGTGAADDSGLPNDRFFAVRPEGSVSTLKIQRTERGDSAVYLCASSLRRAGQGRTGELFFGEGSRLTVL.